This TCR beta chain was documented in a study of CD8 T cells in ankylosing spondylitis. This clonotype was detected many times. Using its own MiXCR run on the 5' RACE reads, TCRdb lists one record per CDR3 protein. The table includes a few hundred thousand distinct CDR3 sequences, roughly 20% detected once. The CDR3 loop spans 15 amino acids. The J segment lost 2 bases and the V segment lost 6 bases, leaving 10 bases of the junction unmatched. CDR1 is MDHEN, CDR2 SYDVKM, per germline. The sequence derives from a female donor with ankylosing spondylitis or in good health (not recorded which). V gene TRBV28 combines with J gene TRBJ2-7, with TRBD1 matching 7 bases. Sequences were obtained from blood, either unsorted or a sorted T cell fraction (not recorded which). CDR3 DNA: TGTGCCAGCAGCCCTTACAGGGGTCCCACCTACGAGCAGTACTTC. Residues: CASSPYRGPTYEQYF.